The T cell receptor beta chain under discussion was sequenced for a study of OX40 agonist ivuxolimab in advanced cancers. General study points: In CD8+ T cells, expanded clones were on average more numerous than in CD4+. Doses of 0.1 to 3.0 mg/kg were accompanied by clonal expansion of CD4+ and CD8+ blood T cells by week 6.

Sequencing was performed with immunoSEQ multiplex PCR; in TCRdb, only in-frame clones are kept and a portion is missing. The sample yields approximately 84,000 clones, roughly 89% seen once. Patients were excluded for autoimmune disease history or systemic immunosuppression. Sampling of blood occurred at baseline, cycle 4 day 1, and cycle 7 day 1. The CDR3 runs to 16 residues. Germline CDR1 and CDR2: SGHTS and YDEGEE. V shed 5 bases and J 3 bases; nucleotides not matched to a gene: 8. Of note for this clone: Its target is unknown.

The sequencing used CD4+ or CD8+ T cells sorted from blood, collected in a trial of the OX40 agonist ivuxolimab. The sequence came from an adult with an advanced solid tumor such as melanoma, head and neck, liver or kidney cancer. The chain is built from TRBV5-8 and TRBJ2-1; 10 bases are a match to TRBD2. CDR3 coding DNA: TGTGCCAGCAGGCGAACGCTAGCGGGAGTCTACAATGAGCAGTTCTTC. It is translated as CASRRTLAGVYNEQFF.